The subject of this entry is one TCR beta chain. Its antigen is still unknown. Looked up from germline, CDR1 is MNHEY and CDR2 is SMNVEV (reference sequence). The CDR3 has 14 residues. Trimming took 7 bases from V and 4 from J; bases not matched to a gene: 9. The sample is drawn from a study of cytomegalovirus exposure and HLA in healthy donors. At the level of the study: As released early, the data held 70 million to 100 million unique TCRs from HLA-typed donors. Study results and caveats: Cytomegalovirus-associated TCR beta chains were listed, numbering 150 to 200. Specificity of a few CMV-associated chains for CMV antigens was verified in vitro. Roughly uniform depth of sequencing across donors was assumed in presence/absence analyses.

Both 60 Vbeta primers and 13 Jbeta primers went into the PCR. TCRdb keeps only in-frame clones here, not all; method: immunoSEQ multiplex PCR. The profile shows fewer than 85,000 clones, about four fifths of them singletons. The chain combines TRBV27 with TRBJ1-2, with TRBD1 matching 7 bases. The receptor was derived from a man between 35 and 55 years old in good health and CMV-seronegative. The sample comprised PBMCs. The CDR3 DNA reads as TGTGCCAGCACCGACGACAGGGATGGCTATGGCTACACCTTC. Translating gives CASTDDRDGYGYTF.